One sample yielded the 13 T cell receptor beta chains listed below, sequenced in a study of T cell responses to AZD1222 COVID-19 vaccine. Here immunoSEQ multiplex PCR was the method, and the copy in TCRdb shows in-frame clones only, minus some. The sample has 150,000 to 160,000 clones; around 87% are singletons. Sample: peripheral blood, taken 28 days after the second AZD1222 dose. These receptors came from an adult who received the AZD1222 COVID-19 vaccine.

This CDR3 is CASNPDSSYEQYF. CDR3 coding DNA: TGTGCCAGCAACCCGGACAGCTCCTACGAGCAGTACTTC. The J gene is TRBJ2-7, the V gene TRBV2, with a weak D call TRBD1 (6 bases). The CDR3 is made up of 13 amino acids. The germline V gene encodes CDR1 SNHLY and CDR2 FYNNEI. V gave up 7 bases and J gave up 0 bases, with 10 bases separating them.

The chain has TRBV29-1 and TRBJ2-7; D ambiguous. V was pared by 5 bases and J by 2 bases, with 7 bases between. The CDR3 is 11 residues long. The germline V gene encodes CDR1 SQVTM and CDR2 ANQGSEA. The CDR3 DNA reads TGCAGCGTTCTGGGAACCTACGAGCAGTACTTC. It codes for CSVLGTYEQYF.

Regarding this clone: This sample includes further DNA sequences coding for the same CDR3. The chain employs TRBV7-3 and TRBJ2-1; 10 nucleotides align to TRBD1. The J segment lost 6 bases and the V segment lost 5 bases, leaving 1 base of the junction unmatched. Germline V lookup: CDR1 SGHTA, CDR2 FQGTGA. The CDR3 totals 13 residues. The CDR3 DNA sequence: TGTGCCAGCAGCAGGACAGGGGGCAATGAGCAGTTCTTC. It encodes CASSRTGGNEQFF.

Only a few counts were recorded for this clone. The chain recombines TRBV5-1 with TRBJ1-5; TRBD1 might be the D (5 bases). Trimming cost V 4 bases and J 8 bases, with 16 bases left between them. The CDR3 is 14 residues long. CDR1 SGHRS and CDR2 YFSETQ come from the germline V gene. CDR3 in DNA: TGCGCCAGCAGCGTGGGGCCGGGTTCGGAGCCCCAGCATTTT. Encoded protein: CASSVGPGSEPQHF.

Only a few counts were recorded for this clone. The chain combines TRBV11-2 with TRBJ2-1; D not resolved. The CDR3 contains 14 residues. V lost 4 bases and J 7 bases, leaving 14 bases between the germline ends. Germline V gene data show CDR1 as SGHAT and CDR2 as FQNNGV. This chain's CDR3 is CASSSPKIGNEQFF. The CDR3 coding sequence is TGTGCCAGCAGCTCCCCCAAGATCGGGAATGAGCAGTTCTTC.

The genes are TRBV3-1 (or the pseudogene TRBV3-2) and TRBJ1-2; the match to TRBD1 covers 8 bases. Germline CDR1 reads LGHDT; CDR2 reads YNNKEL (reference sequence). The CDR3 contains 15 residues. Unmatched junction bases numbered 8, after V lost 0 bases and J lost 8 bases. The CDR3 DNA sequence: TGTGCCAGCAGCCAAGATAGTCAGGGGGCGTACGGCTACACCTTC. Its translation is CASSQDSQGAYGYTF.

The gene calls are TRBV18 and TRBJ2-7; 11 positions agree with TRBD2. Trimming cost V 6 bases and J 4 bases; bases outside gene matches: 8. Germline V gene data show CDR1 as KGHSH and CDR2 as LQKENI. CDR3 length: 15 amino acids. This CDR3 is CASSPTSGRKYEQYF. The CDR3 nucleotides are TGTGCCAGCTCGCCTACTAGCGGGAGAAAATACGAGCAGTACTTC. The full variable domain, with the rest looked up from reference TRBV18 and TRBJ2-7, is NAGVMQNPRHLVRRRGQEARLRCSPMKGHSHVYWYRQLPEEGLKFMVYLQKENIIDESGMPKERFSAEFPKEGPSILRIQQVVRGDSAAYFCASSPTSGRKYEQYFGPGTRLTVT.

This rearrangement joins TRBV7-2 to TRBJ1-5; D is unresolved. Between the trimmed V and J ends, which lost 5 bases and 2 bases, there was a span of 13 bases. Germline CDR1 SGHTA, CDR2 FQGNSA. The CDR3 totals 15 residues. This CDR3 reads CASSPASRGNQPQHF. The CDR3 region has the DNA TGTGCCAGCAGCCCCGCCTCGCGGGGCAATCAGCCCCAGCATTTT.

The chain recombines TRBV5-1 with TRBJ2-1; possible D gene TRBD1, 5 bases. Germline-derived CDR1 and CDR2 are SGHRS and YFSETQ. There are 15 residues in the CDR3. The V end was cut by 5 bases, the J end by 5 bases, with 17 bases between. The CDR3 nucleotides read TGCGCCAGCAGGCCCACAGGTATTGTGAACAATGAGCAGTTCTTC. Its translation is CASRPTGIVNNEQFF.

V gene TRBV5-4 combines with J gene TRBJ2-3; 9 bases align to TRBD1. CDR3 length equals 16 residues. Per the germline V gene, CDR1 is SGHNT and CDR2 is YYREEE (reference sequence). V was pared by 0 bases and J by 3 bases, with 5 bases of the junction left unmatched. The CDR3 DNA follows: TGTGCCAGCAGCTTGGGGAGACAGGGGGGAACAGATACGCAGTATTTT. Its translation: CASSLGRQGGTDTQYF.

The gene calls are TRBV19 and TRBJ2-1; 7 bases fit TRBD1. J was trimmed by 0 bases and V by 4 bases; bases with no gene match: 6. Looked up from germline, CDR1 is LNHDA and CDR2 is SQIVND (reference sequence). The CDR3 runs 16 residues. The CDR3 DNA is TGTGCCAGTAGTAAGTTAACAGGGGCCTCCTACAATGAGCAGTTCTTC. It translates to CASSKLTGASYNEQFF.

The CDR3 coding sequence is TGTGCCAGCACCCTCAACCTCCGGGACAGGGAGGAGACCCAGTACTTC. Its translation: CASTLNLRDREETQYF. This chain joins TRBV3-1 (or the pseudogene TRBV3-2) and TRBJ2-5; 9 bases fit TRBD1. The J segment lost 5 bases and the V segment lost 7 bases, leaving 14 bases of the junction unmatched. The CDR3 has 16 amino acids. Per germline, CDR1 LGHDT and CDR2 YNNKEL (reference sequence).

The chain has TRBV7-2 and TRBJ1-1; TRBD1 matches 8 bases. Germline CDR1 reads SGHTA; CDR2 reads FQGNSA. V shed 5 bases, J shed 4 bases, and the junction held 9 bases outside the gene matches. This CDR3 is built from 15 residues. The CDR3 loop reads CASSPGQGRVTEAFF. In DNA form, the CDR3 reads TGTGCCAGCAGCCCCGGACAGGGACGGGTCACTGAAGCTTTCTTT.